The rows below give T cell receptor beta chains drawn from one sample of a study of T-cell reconstitution after alpha-beta-depleted transplantation in children. Using its own MiXCR run on the PCR reads, TCRdb lists one record per CDR3 protein. This sample has around 250,000 distinct CDR3 sequences, with over 20% found just once. Sample: PBMCs, taken before TCRalphabeta/CD19-depleted stem cell transplant. These TCRs come from a girl under 10 years old with Fanconi anemia, due to receive a stem cell transplant. Both conserved end residues are part of each CDR3. The D gene is left open where the match is weak. Clone size appears in some rows only: once, few, many, or a class for an expanded clone.

j_call d_call clone_size v_call cdr3_aa cdr3_nt
TRBJ2-7 TRBD2 many TRBV29-1 CSTGTSDSYEQYF TGCAGCACCGGGACTAGCGACTCCTACGAGCAGTACTTC
TRBJ2-3 TRBD1 many TRBV15 CATSRVQGATDTQYF TGTGCCACCAGCAGAGTCCAGGGGGCAACAGATACGCAGTATTTT
TRBJ1-1 NA NA TRBV5-1 CASSPVTPGGAFF TGCGCCAGCAGCCCCGTGACTCCTGGGGGGGCTTTCTTT
TRBJ2-7 NA NA TRBV3-1 CASSHWQGKSSYEQYF TGTGCCAGCAGCCATTGGCAGGGGAAGAGCTCCTACGAGCAGTACTTC
TRBJ2-7 TRBD2 many TRBV20-1 CSRVGRAYEQYF TGCAGCCGAGTGGGGAGGGCTTACGAGCAGTACTTC
TRBJ2-3 NA few TRBV7-6 CASSLPGESTDTQYF TGTGCCAGCAGCTTACCGGGGGAAAGCACAGATACGCAGTATTTT
TRBJ2-1 TRBD2 NA TRBV6-1 CASMTSGVENEQFF TGTGCCAGCATGACGAGCGGGGTTGAAAATGAGCAGTTCTTC
TRBJ2-7 NA NA TRBV28 CASTASEGHLLSYEQYF TGTGCCAGCACCGCCTCTGAGGGGCATTTACTCAGCTACGAGCAGTACTTC
TRBJ2-7 TRBD2 few TRBV4-1 CASSLRTSGSVYEQYF TGCGCCAGCAGCCTTCGGACTAGCGGGAGCGTCTACGAGCAGTACTTC
TRBJ2-1 NA NA TRBV10-3 CAISEDGDEQFF TGTGCCATCAGTGAGGACGGAGATGAGCAGTTCTTC
TRBJ2-7 NA NA TRBV20-1 CSARDRVQRQYF TGCAGTGCTAGAGATAGGGTACAAAGGCAGTACTTC
TRBJ2-3 TRBD2 many TRBV12-3/TRBV12-4 CASTFGLAASTDTQYF TGTGCCAGCACCTTCGGACTAGCGGCTAGCACAGATACGCAGTATTTT
TRBJ2-3 TRBD2 few TRBV20-1 CSAPLAGSTDTQYF TGCAGTGCTCCGCTAGCGGGGAGCACAGATACGCAGTATTTT
TRBJ2-3 NA few TRBV29-1 CSSDTGTGTDTQYF TGCAGCTCGGATACCGGGACCGGGACAGATACGCAGTATTTT
TRBJ2-3 TRBD1 NA TRBV29-1 CSVDGGVRDSSTDTQYF TGCAGCGTTGACGGCGGAGTACGGGACAGTAGCACAGATACGCAGTATTTT
TRBJ2-7 TRBD1 few TRBV24-1 CATSDLQTGTYEQYF TGTGCCACCAGTGATTTGCAGACAGGGACCTACGAGCAGTACTTC
TRBJ2-5 NA few TRBV29-1 CSVLATQYF TGCAGCGTTTTGGCGACCCAGTACTTC
TRBJ2-1 NA many TRBV7-2 CASGEAASNEQFF TGTGCCAGCGGGGAAGCGGCATCCAATGAGCAGTTCTTC
TRBJ2-7 TRBD2 few TRBV29-1 CSVMTSGMGEQYF TGCAGCGTTATGACTAGCGGGATGGGTGAGCAGTACTTC
TRBJ2-1 TRBD1 few TRBV20-1 CSAGTGGSGEQFF TGCAGTGCCGGGACAGGGGGCTCGGGTGAGCAGTTCTTC
TRBJ2-7 TRBD2 few TRBV19 CASSGLAGDEQYF TGTGCCAGTAGTGGACTAGCGGGAGACGAGCAGTACTTC
TRBJ2-5 NA many TRBV12-3/TRBV12-4 CASRPLGLDEYQETQYF TGTGCCAGCAGACCCCTAGGGCTAGATGAGTACCAAGAGACCCAGTACTTC
TRBJ2-1 TRBD2 NA TRBV12-3/TRBV12-4 CASSLGLAGGPQAGEQFF TGTGCCAGCAGTTTGGGACTAGCGGGAGGGCCCCAGGCCGGTGAGCAGTTCTTC
TRBJ2-7 NA NA TRBV6-1 CGSSRPGTAAYEQYF TGTGGCAGCAGTCGACCTGGGACGGCGGCCTACGAGCAGTACTTC
TRBJ1-1 NA many TRBV20-1 CSARGAPANTEAFF TGCAGTGCTCGGGGGGCACCAGCGAACACTGAAGCTTTCTTT
TRBJ2-7 TRBD2 NA TRBV20-1 CSARGPLPELAGPYEQYF TGCAGTGCTAGAGGCCCGCTCCCGGAACTAGCGGGTCCCTACGAGCAGTACTTC
TRBJ2-7 NA few TRBV29-1 CSVFSGFYEQYF TGCAGCGTTTTTTCTGGGTTCTACGAGCAGTACTTC
TRBJ2-5 NA NA TRBV25-1 CASSRLVKETQYF TGTGCCAGCAGTAGGCTAGTCAAAGAGACCCAGTACTTC
TRBJ2-3 NA few TRBV4-2 CASSPEVLRLADTQYF TGTGCCAGCAGCCCTGAGGTCCTCCGTCTCGCAGATACGCAGTATTTT
TRBJ2-5 TRBD2 NA TRBV4-2 CASSQDPGEGETQYF TGTGCCAGCAGCCAAGACCCCGGGGAGGGAGAGACCCAGTACTTC
TRBJ2-7 NA few TRBV7-6 CASSHGIPYEQYF TGTGCCAGCAGCCACGGAATACCCTACGAGCAGTACTTC
TRBJ2-3 NA few TRBV20-1 CSATIIRLGTDTQYF TGCAGTGCAACCATTATCAGACTAGGCACAGATACGCAGTATTTT
TRBJ2-1 NA few TRBV6-2/TRBV6-3 CASSLALGSYNEQFF TGTGCCAGCAGTTTGGCACTAGGGTCCTACAATGAGCAGTTCTTC
TRBJ2-1 NA few TRBV6-5 CASREGYNEQFF TGTGCCAGCAGAGAGGGCTACAATGAGCAGTTCTTC
TRBJ2-3 NA many TRBV29-1 CSVVFRGDTQYF TGCAGCGTTGTTTTTCGGGGAGATACGCAGTATTTT
TRBJ1-2 NA NA TRBV7-2 CASSRTGGYTF TGTGCCAGCAGCCGCACCGGGGGCTACACCTTC
TRBJ2-1 TRBD2 NA TRBV5-1 CASSLVLAGGNGEQFF TGCGCCAGCAGCTTGGTACTAGCGGGAGGGAACGGTGAGCAGTTCTTC
TRBJ2-2 NA NA TRBV7-3 CASSLTSGSNTGELFF TGTGCCAGCAGCTTAACTAGCGGATCGAACACCGGGGAGCTGTTTTTT
TRBJ2-3 NA NA TRBV5-1 CASSLYWTSLGQDTQYF TGCGCCAGCAGCTTATATTGGACTAGTTTGGGACAAGATACGCAGTATTTT
TRBJ2-1 NA many TRBV13 CASSLGILGTVNNEQFF TGTGCCAGCAGCTTAGGGATCTTAGGGACGGTGAACAATGAGCAGTTCTTC
TRBJ1-5 NA many TRBV12-3/TRBV12-4 CASSLQLTDSNQPQHF TGTGCCAGCAGTTTACAGTTAACAGATAGCAATCAGCCCCAGCATTTT
TRBJ1-2 NA NA TRBV6-6 CASIYGAGYTF TGTGCCAGCATTTACGGGGCCGGCTACACCTTC
TRBJ2-1 TRBD2 NA TRBV20-1 CSAAAGGPDEQFF TGCAGTGCTGCGGCGGGGGGGCCCGATGAGCAGTTCTTC